One and the same sample provided the 5 T cell receptor beta chains below, sequenced in a study of radiotherapy plus CTLA-4 blockade in lung cancer. Libraries were prepared by immunoSEQ multiplex PCR; TCRdb keeps only in-frame clonotypes and omits some of them. Of 20,000 to 30,000 clones in the sample, approximately 77% were seen once. The sequenced sample was peripheral blood, obtained from a patient treated with radiotherapy plus ipilimumab. Receptor source: a human donor with non-small cell lung cancer that progressed on radiotherapy plus ipilimumab.

The chain couples TRBV6-5 to TRBJ2-7, with 8 bases lining up with TRBD2. J lost 7 bases, V lost 7 bases, and 6 bases had no gene match. CDR1 and CDR2 from the germline V gene are MNHEY and SVGAGI. This CDR3 has 12 amino acids. CDR3 in DNA: TGTGCCAGCACCACGGGAGGGGGGGAGCAGTACTTC. As protein: CASTTGGGEQYF.

A single count supports this clone. The chain links TRBV4-1 to TRBJ1-4; 8 positions agree with TRBD1. The CDR3 consists of 17 residues. Germline V gives CDR1 MGHRA, CDR2 YSYEKL. J lost 0 bases, V lost 1 base, and 4 bases had no gene match. The chain's CDR3 is CASSQVTGGPTNEKLFF. In nucleotides, the CDR3 is TGCGCCAGCAGCCAAGTTACAGGGGGTCCAACTAATGAAAAACTGTTTTTT.

The rearrangement joins TRBV27 to TRBJ1-2, with TRBD1 matching over 8 bases. CDR3 length equals 15 residues. After removal of 5 bases from V and 0 bases from J, the junction contained 5 bases not matched to a gene. In germline, CDR1 is MNHEY, CDR2 SMNVEV (reference sequence). The CDR3 loop reads CASSTGTGANYGYTF. DNA of the CDR3: TGTGCCAGCAGTACCGGGACAGGAGCTAACTATGGCTACACCTTC.

The table lists this clone with a few counts. The chain couples TRBV9 to TRBJ2-3; 8 bases line up with TRBD1. Germline CDR1 SGDLS, CDR2 YYNGEE. The CDR3 is made up of 17 amino acids. The V segment lost 3 bases and the J segment 2 bases; nucleotides outside the gene matches: 11. CDR3 nucleotide sequence: TGTGCCAGCAGCGAGGACCAGACAGGGGTCAACACAGATACGCAGTATTTT. Its protein product is CASSEDQTGVNTDTQYF.

This clone was counted a few times. This chain links TRBV9 with TRBJ2-5; a possible D gene is TRBD1 (5 bases). With 6 bases removed from V and 1 base from J, the gap between germline ends came to 16 bases. The germline gives CDR1 SGDLS, CDR2 YYNGEE. CDR3 length: 15 amino acids. The CDR3 here is CASTRSGAPQETQYF. The CDR3, as DNA: TGTGCCAGCACCCGTAGTGGGGCCCCCCAAGAGACCCAGTACTTC.